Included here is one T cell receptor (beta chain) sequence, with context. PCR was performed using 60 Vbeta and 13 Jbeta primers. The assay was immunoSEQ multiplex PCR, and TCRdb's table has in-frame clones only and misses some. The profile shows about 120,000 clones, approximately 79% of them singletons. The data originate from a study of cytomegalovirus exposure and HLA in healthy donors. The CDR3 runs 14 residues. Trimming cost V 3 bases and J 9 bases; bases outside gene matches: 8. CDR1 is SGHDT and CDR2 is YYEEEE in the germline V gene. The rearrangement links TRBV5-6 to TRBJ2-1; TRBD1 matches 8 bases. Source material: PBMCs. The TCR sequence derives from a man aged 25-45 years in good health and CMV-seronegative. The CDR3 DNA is TGTGCCAGCAGCTCTGAGACAGGGGACGGTGAGCAGTTCTTC. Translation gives CASSSETGDGEQFF.